The text below deals with one T cell receptor beta chain. This record comes from a study of cytomegalovirus exposure and HLA in healthy donors. The PCR had 60 Vbeta and 13 Jbeta primers. TCRdb's table, derived via immunoSEQ multiplex PCR, lists solely in-frame clones and lacks some. The sample has about 140,000 clones, approximately 80% seen once. The ends lost 6 bases at V and 4 bases at J; junction bases unmatched: 18. Germline-derived CDR1 and CDR2 are SGHTA and FQGTGA. The CDR3 is made up of 18 amino acids. The chain joins TRBV7-3 to TRBJ2-3; the match to TRBD1 covers 8 bases. This TCR derives from a man younger than 45 in good health and CMV-seropositive. Sequencing was performed on PBMCs. The CDR3 reads CASRPPLWTGRFPDTQYF. CDR3 coding DNA: TGTGCCAGCAGACCTCCCCTTTGGACAGGGAGGTTCCCAGATACGCAGTATTTT.